This T cell receptor (beta chain) appears in the sequencing data of a study of T cells in Graves' hyperthyroidism and ophthalmopathy. The CDR3 is 15 residues long. Trimming stripped 0 bases from V and 3 bases from J, with 11 bases between. Germline V CDR1 and CDR2: DFQATT, SNEGSKA (reference sequence). Stable Graves' hyperthyroidism denoted no ophthalmopathy progression over 18 months. Recently diagnosed hyperthyroidism of less than 2 months' duration affected patients aged 18 to 65. Uncontrolled infection, other autoimmune disease, pregnancy or lactation led to exclusion. Using RNA transcripts as the source, TCR beta CDR3 regions were amplified. An initial round of RT-PCR targeting the TCR CDR3 relied on the HTBI primer set. TCRdb re-called the multiplex PCR reads with MiXCR, one entry per CDR3 protein. The data show some 600,000 distinct CDR3 sequences, roughly 46% seen once. General study results and limits: The model's output predicted ophthalmopathy at a median of 6.5 months prior to onset.

To note about this clonotype: Its antigen is still unknown. Since a much larger clone is just one base distant, this may be a read error.

The gene calls are TRBV20-1 and TRBJ2-2, with D perhaps matching TRBD2 (7 bases). Material for sequencing was peripheral blood or thyroid tissue (not recorded which). The receptor was derived from a young woman with Graves' hyperthyroidism. CDR3 protein: CSARDGGLDTGELFF. For the CDR3, the DNA is TGCAGTGCTAGAGACGGGGGGCTAGACACCGGGGAGCTGTTTTTT.